This T cell receptor (beta chain) originates from a study of T cell responses to AZD1222 COVID-19 vaccine. Findings and limits, study-wide: CD4 TCRs linked to vaccination spanned spike, dominating at 160-218 and 743-854. The sample set comprised mostly white British donors with more females, and clonal diversity was possibly underestimated. Baseline seropositives among AZD1222 recipients totaled only five or six. Spike-specific TCR breadth and depth went up after people got two AZD1222 doses.

As concerns this clone: Its target is unknown.

V lost 2 bases, J lost 3 bases, and 12 bases lay in between. Germline values: CDR1 ENHRY, CDR2 SYGVKD. The CDR3 is 15 amino acids. Using immunoSEQ multiplex PCR, the repertoire was profiled, and TCRdb retains in-frame clones only, with some absent. The sample comprises 140,000 to 150,000 clones, 90% to 95% of which are singletons, and 12% rests with the top ten. V usage is TRBV10-3 and J usage is TRBJ2-3; TRBD2 might be the D (6 bases). This TCR was sampled from an adult who had recovered from COVID-19. This specimen was peripheral blood, taken after recovery from COVID-19. Written as DNA, the CDR3 is TGTGCCATCAGTGAGACCCCACGGGGGACAGATACGCAGTATTTT. Its protein product is CAISETPRGTDTQYF.